This T cell receptor delta chain was observed in a study of gamma-delta T cells after stem cell transplantation. The V gene end was trimmed by 4 bases and the J gene end by 0 bases; junction bases not matched to a gene: 15. CDR1 is GEAIGNYY, CDR2 EKD, per germline. This CDR3 comprises 18 residues. TCRdb called clones anew from the RT-PCR reads with CATT. The sample lists 11,000 or so delta-chain clones, 1.3% occurring once. Details on this clone: A read error is possible here, since a much larger clone lies one base away. The same CDR3 also results from other DNA sequences found in this sample.

The chain uses TRDV2 and TRDJ1; TRDD3 agrees at 8 bases. Sample: gamma-delta T cells. The TCR sequence derives from a human donor. It is not recorded whose cells these are; they may come from a transplant donor. In DNA, the CDR3 is TGTGCCTGTGATTCCGTCCTGGGGGACCCTCAGTACACCGATAAACTCATCTTT. Protein: CACDSVLGDPQYTDKLIF.